Listed below are T cell receptor beta chains from one sample, sequenced in a study of neurological immune-mediated disorders. TCRdb fed the 5' RACE reads into MiXCR, producing one record per CDR3 protein. The sample gives under 60,000 distinct CDR3 sequences, around 5.8% of which show up once; over 1.2% is in the top ten. Sequenced sample: CD4+ T cells from blood. The receptors derive from a woman aged 18-29 years with multiple sclerosis. Both conserved end residues are part of each CDR3. A D gene is named only where the DNA matches it firmly.

j_call,v_call,d_call,cdr3_aa
TRBJ1-1,TRBV11-2,.,CASSSTENTEAFF
TRBJ1-4,TRBV20-1,.,CSAQDSSATNEKLFF
TRBJ2-7,TRBV5-1,TRBD2,CASSLNLAGGAYEQYF
TRBJ1-2,TRBV20-1,.,CSAPPGAGVHGYTF
TRBJ1-3,TRBV29-1,.,CSVRGLSSGNTIYF
TRBJ2-1,TRBV18,TRBD2,CASSPNLRRGAYNEQFF
TRBJ1-5,TRBV20-1,.,CSARRLGEGNQPQHF
TRBJ2-7,TRBV5-1,.,CASSLNYIGTPYEQYF
TRBJ1-5,TRBV19,TRBD1,CASSTVRGRRNQPQHF
TRBJ2-7,TRBV18,TRBD1,CASSPDRGPEQYF
TRBJ1-1,TRBV20-1,.,CSARGGAGFRFF
TRBJ2-1,TRBV14,.,CASSQDLRSYNEQFF
TRBJ2-3,TRBV7-9,TRBD2,CASSLQTSGGVLGDTQYF
TRBJ1-5,TRBV4-2,.,CASSQVLGANQPQHF
TRBJ2-1,TRBV10-2,.,CASRSLTGNEQFF
TRBJ1-3,TRBV5-1,.,CASSLGQSSGNTIYF
TRBJ2-2,TRBV29-1,.,CSVDRRGGTGELFF
TRBJ2-3,TRBV9,TRBD2,CASSGRSSGILSTDTQYF
TRBJ2-2,TRBV7-9,.,CASSLQGENTGELFF
TRBJ2-1,TRBV5-1,.,CASSLGGPSNEQFF
TRBJ2-2,TRBV30,TRBD1,CAWRQGDRNTGELFF
TRBJ2-1,TRBV20-1,.,CSAATTSTIINEQFF
TRBJ2-1,TRBV20-1,.,CSARDLQGAGMVNEQFF
TRBJ1-1,TRBV20-1,TRBD1,CSANVQGAYTEAFF
TRBJ2-3,TRBV6-6,TRBD1,CASRSNRGRNTDTQYF
TRBJ2-4,TRBV25-1,.,CASSETGAKNIQYF
TRBJ1-2,TRBV5-1,.,CASSLVADLNLNGYTF
TRBJ2-1,TRBV5-1,TRBD1,CASTSLLRDRGYNEQFF
TRBJ2-5,TRBV6-6,.,CASSFEAAQYF
TRBJ2-1,TRBV29-1,TRBD1,CSGRTGGYNEQFF
TRBJ1-1,TRBV6-5,TRBD1,CASSYQLPGQGPKTQAFF
TRBJ1-2,TRBV4-1,.,CASSQETAPNYGYTF
TRBJ1-3,TRBV30,TRBD1,CAWSVPGQGYF
TRBJ2-3,TRBV4-3,TRBD2,CASSQGLAGGPEDTQYF
TRBJ2-3,TRBV20-1,.,CSARGSHRLTDTQYF
TRBJ2-1,TRBV3-1,TRBD2,CASSRVLAGATNEQFF
TRBJ1-1,TRBV20-1,.,CSASPGSRANTEAFF
TRBJ1-1,TRBV29-1,.,CSVDDGANTEAFF
TRBJ2-3,TRBV7-3,.,CASSSDRPSGTDTQYF
TRBJ2-7,TRBV6-1,TRBD1,CASNRQGGSSYEQYF
TRBJ2-7,TRBV2,.,CASSEQHEQYF
TRBJ2-2,TRBV12-3/TRBV12-4,TRBD2,CASSERQPGGTGELFF
TRBJ2-1,TRBV24-1,TRBD2,CATSDSSTSGGRNEQFF
TRBJ2-5,TRBV6-2/TRBV6-3,.,CASSPWATGKETQYF
TRBJ1-2,TRBV7-2,.,CASSFRDPIYGYTF
TRBJ2-7,TRBV6-2/TRBV6-3,TRBD1,CASRQDREFSYEQYF
TRBJ1-4,TRBV5-1,TRBD1,CASSRTGGDEKLFF
TRBJ1-1,TRBV6-2/TRBV6-3,TRBD1,CASRGAITRGALEAFF
TRBJ2-7,TRBV12-3/TRBV12-4,TRBD2,CASSSPGLAPYEQYF
TRBJ2-7,TRBV12-3/TRBV12-4,.,CASSLTASSNYEQYF
TRBJ1-2,TRBV5-1,TRBD1,CASSKTGDNYGYTF